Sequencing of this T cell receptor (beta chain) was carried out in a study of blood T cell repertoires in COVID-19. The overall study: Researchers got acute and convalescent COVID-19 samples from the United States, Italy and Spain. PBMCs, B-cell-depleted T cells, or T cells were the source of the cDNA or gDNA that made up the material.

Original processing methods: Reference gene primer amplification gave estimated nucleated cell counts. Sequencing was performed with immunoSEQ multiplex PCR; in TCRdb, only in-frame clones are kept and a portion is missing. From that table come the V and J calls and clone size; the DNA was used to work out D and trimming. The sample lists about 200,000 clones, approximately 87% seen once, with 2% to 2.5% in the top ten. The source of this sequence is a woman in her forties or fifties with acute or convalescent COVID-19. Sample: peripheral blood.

This CDR3 reads CASSQDKLSLQGPNQPQHF. The CDR3, as DNA: TGCGCCAGCAGCCAAGATAAGTTGAGCCTGCAGGGTCCCAATCAGCCCCAGCATTTT. The rearrangement links TRBV4-3 to TRBJ1-5, with D maybe TRBD1 (5 bases). Germline assignment: CDR1 LGHNA and CDR2 YSLEER. V lost 0 bases and J 3 bases, leaving 21 bases between the germline ends. The CDR3 is made up of 19 amino acids.